The 21 T cell receptor beta chains below come from one sample, sequenced in a study of shared T cell receptors in the human thymus. The repertoire was sequenced with immunoSEQ multiplex PCR; TCRdb's copy has only in-frame clones and lacks some. Of 500,000 to 750,000 clones listed, 88% are singletons. These data were also reused for a study on human thymus T cells.

The sample was thymocytes. The receptors come from a boy less than two years old with a congenital heart defect.

This chain links TRBV7-9 with TRBJ2-3; 9 bases are a match to TRBD2. Germline V gives CDR1 SEHNR, CDR2 FQNEAQ (reference sequence). The CDR3 spans 16 residues. The junction had 3 bases not matched to a gene; V was cut back by 2 bases and J by 0 bases. The CDR3 region is CASSLNSGGSTDTQYF. For the CDR3, the DNA is TGTGCCAGCAGCTTAAACAGCGGGGGGAGCACAGATACGCAGTATTTT.

The chain couples TRBV10-3 to TRBJ2-7; TRBD2 matches 7 bases. The trim removed 5 bases at V and 8 bases at J, leaving 9 bases unmatched. The CDR3 runs 13 residues. Germline assignment: CDR1 ENHRY and CDR2 SYGVKD. The CDR3 bases are TGTGCCATCAGTATGCCTAGCGGCGTGCAGCAGTACTTC. Translation gives CAISMPSGVQQYF.

The chain uses TRBV30 and TRBJ2-1, with 7 bases fitting TRBD2. This CDR3 is built from 14 residues. The V gene's germline CDR1 is GTSNPN and CDR2 SVGIG (reference sequence). Trimming took 5 bases from V and 6 from J; bases not matched to a gene: 10. As DNA, the CDR3 is TGTGCCTGGCGAAGTCTAGCGGACACCAATGAGCAGTTCTTC. As protein: CAWRSLADTNEQFF.

This sequence joins TRBV28 and TRBJ2-1, with 12 bases aligning to TRBD2. Germline values: CDR1 MDHEN, CDR2 SYDVKM. This CDR3 has 15 amino acids. After removal of 3 bases from V and 11 bases from J, the junction contained 8 bases not matched to a gene. The CDR3 nucleotides are TGTGCCAGCAGTTTTGAGGGCCTAGCGGGAGGGAAGCAGTTCTTC. It codes for CASSFEGLAGGKQFF.

This clone was seen a few times. CDR3 DNA sequence: TGCGCCAGCAGCAGTCCGGGACAGGGGGCGGGGGGCTACACCTTC. This gives the protein CASSSPGQGAGGYTF. The chain links TRBV5-1 to TRBJ1-2, with 12 bases identical to TRBD1. The ends lost 4 bases at V and 8 bases at J; junction bases unmatched: 9. The V gene's germline CDR1 is SGHRS and CDR2 YFSETQ. The CDR3 consists of 15 residues.

The chain employs TRBV15 and TRBJ2-4; 10 nucleotides match TRBD2. The germline V gene has CDR1 LNHNV and CDR2 YYDKDF (reference sequence). V was pared by 1 base and J by 0 bases, with 6 bases of the junction left unmatched. CDR3 size: 18 residues. CDR3 residues: CATSRGTSGSLAKNIQYF. CDR3 sequence (DNA): TGTGCCACCAGCAGAGGGACTAGCGGAAGTCTAGCCAAAAACATTCAGTACTTC.

The chain combines TRBV7-2 with TRBJ1-1; D perhaps matches TRBD1 (5 bases). V was trimmed by 2 bases and J by 4 bases, leaving 11 bases between them. CDR1 is SGHTA and CDR2 is FQGNSA in the germline V gene. The CDR3 is 14 residues long. The CDR3 DNA follows: TGTGCCAGCAGCTTATTCGAGGGACTCACTGAAGCTTTCTTT. Its protein is CASSLFEGLTEAFF.

This clone has a handful of counts. The chain is built from TRBV5-5 and TRBJ2-1, with 8 bases that match TRBD1. V gave up 2 bases and J gave up 4 bases; unmatched junction bases: 14. The CDR3 consists of 18 residues. The germline gives CDR1 SGHKS, CDR2 YYEKEE (reference sequence). The CDR3 nucleotides read TGTGCCAGCAGCTTCGATTGGGCAAGGGACAGGAGATACAATGAGCAGTTCTTC. This codes for CASSFDWARDRRYNEQFF.

This clone was seen more than once but under ten times. The chain links TRBV5-4 to TRBJ2-1; TRBD1 or TRBD2 may be the D gene (9 bases each). Germline CDR1 reads SGHNT; CDR2 reads YYREEE (reference sequence). Trimming shortened V by 4 bases and J by 3 bases, and 26 bases separated the two germline ends. CDR3 length: 19 amino acids. The CDR3 reads CASSPGQGRGLAFYNEQFF. For the CDR3, the DNA is TGTGCCAGCAGCCCGGGACAGGGTAGGGGACTAGCCTTCTACAATGAGCAGTTCTTC.

V is TRBV5-4 and J is TRBJ2-7; 8 bases fit TRBD2. The CDR3 runs 15 residues. Germline lookup yields CDR1 SGHNT and CDR2 YYREEE (reference sequence). V lost 4 bases, J lost 7 bases, and 13 bases stayed unmatched. The CDR3 here is CASSRVPGGLGEQYF. DNA for the CDR3: TGTGCCAGCAGCCGGGTTCCGGGAGGGTTGGGGGAGCAGTACTTC.

This clone was counted only a few times. The chain recombines TRBV7-9 with TRBJ2-7; D is unresolved. There are 12 residues in the CDR3. Per germline, CDR1 SEHNR and CDR2 FQNEAQ (reference sequence). V lost 1 base to trimming and J lost 3 bases, with 4 bases between them. CDR3 region: CASSLGSYEQYF. The CDR3 DNA reads TGTGCCAGCAGCTTAGGCAGCTACGAGCAGTACTTC.

CDR3 nucleotides: TGTGCCAGCAGTTACTCTCGGAGAGATACGACAGATACGCAGTATTTT. Translating it yields CASSYSRRDTTDTQYF. J is TRBJ2-3 and V is TRBV6-5, with no clear D. Germline CDR1 and CDR2: MNHEY and SVGAGI. The ends were cut back, 0 bases at V and 3 bases at J, with 13 bases in the middle. CDR3 length: 16 residues.

The chain is built from TRBV9 and TRBJ2-2; a weak D match, TRBD2 (6 bases). CDR3 size: 17 residues. Germline CDR1 is SGDLS and CDR2 is YYNGEE. Trimming shortened V by 6 bases and J by 0 bases, and 18 bases separated the two germline ends. The CDR3 DNA follows: TGTGCCAGCACACCTACCTCCGGGGGAGCGAACACCGGGGAGCTGTTTTTT. This encodes CASTPTSGGANTGELFF.

The chain is built from TRBV6-4 and TRBJ2-3, with D hard to call. Germline V gene lookup returns CDR1 MRHNA and CDR2 SNTAGT. V lost 6 bases, J lost 2 bases, and 9 bases lay in between. The CDR3 is 13 residues long. CDR3 loop: CASRGQDTDTQYF. The CDR3 DNA is TGTGCCAGCAGGGGCCAGGACACAGATACGCAGTATTTT.

This clone came up once. The genes are TRBV6-5 and TRBJ2-7; 7 bases align to TRBD1. Looked up from germline, CDR1 is MNHEY and CDR2 is SVGAGI. The CDR3 covers 14 residues. J lost 2 bases, V lost 7 bases, and 8 bases had no gene match. Written as DNA, the CDR3 is TGTGCCAGCACCGACAGGGCTAAGACCTACGAGCAGTACTTC. It encodes CASTDRAKTYEQYF.

The chain combines TRBV30 with TRBJ2-3; 9 nucleotides agree with TRBD1. The CDR3 has 19 residues. Per germline, CDR1 GTSNPN and CDR2 SVGIG (reference sequence). With 4 bases clipped from V and 3 bases from J, the junction kept 20 bases outside the gene matches. CDR3: CAWKILERPDRGGTDTQYF. As DNA, the CDR3 is TGTGCCTGGAAGATACTCGAACGCCCGGACAGGGGTGGGACAGATACGCAGTATTTT.

The rearrangement links TRBV21-1 to TRBJ1-5. TRBV21-1 has pseudogene status. The CDR3 loop spans 15 amino acids. CDR3 sequence: CASSTEHYSNQPQHF. The CDR3 DNA is TGTGCCAGCAGCACCGAACACTATAGCAATCAGCCCCAGCATTTT.

V usage is TRBV7-9 and J usage is TRBJ1-2; 8 bases agree with TRBD1. This CDR3 has 13 amino acids. V lost 11 bases, J lost 0 bases, and 5 bases stayed unmatched. Germline V gene data show CDR1 as SEHNR and CDR2 as FQNEAQ (reference sequence). The DNA of the CDR3 is TGTGCCGGGACAGGACGCCCTAACTATGGCTACACCTTC. Its translation is CAGTGRPNYGYTF.

This sequence joins TRBV25-1 and TRBJ2-1; 14 bases are shared with TRBD2. Germline CDR1 reads MGHDK; CDR2 reads SYGVNS. Trimming cost V 6 bases and J 6 bases; bases outside gene matches: 7. The CDR3 runs 16 residues. The CDR3 DNA is TGTGCCAGCAGACCGGGACTAGCGGGAGTTCCCAATGAGCAGTTCTTC. Translation gives CASRPGLAGVPNEQFF.

The chain employs TRBV29-1 and TRBJ2-1; 10 bases are shared with TRBD1. This CDR3 comprises 13 residues. Germline-derived CDR1 and CDR2 are SQVTM and ANQGSEA. The CDR3 nucleotides are TGCACGCTAGGGACAGGGGACGGAAATGAGCAGTTCTTC. Translating gives CTLGTGDGNEQFF.

The genes are TRBV9 and TRBJ2-1, with 9 bases matching TRBD2. V dropped 4 bases and J dropped 9; count of bases not matched to a gene: 11. This CDR3 region has 15 residues. CDR1 is SGDLS and CDR2 is YYNGEE in the germline V gene. CDR3: CASSILAGEGCEQFF. For the CDR3, the DNA is TGTGCCAGCAGCATCTTAGCGGGAGAAGGGTGTGAGCAGTTCTTC.